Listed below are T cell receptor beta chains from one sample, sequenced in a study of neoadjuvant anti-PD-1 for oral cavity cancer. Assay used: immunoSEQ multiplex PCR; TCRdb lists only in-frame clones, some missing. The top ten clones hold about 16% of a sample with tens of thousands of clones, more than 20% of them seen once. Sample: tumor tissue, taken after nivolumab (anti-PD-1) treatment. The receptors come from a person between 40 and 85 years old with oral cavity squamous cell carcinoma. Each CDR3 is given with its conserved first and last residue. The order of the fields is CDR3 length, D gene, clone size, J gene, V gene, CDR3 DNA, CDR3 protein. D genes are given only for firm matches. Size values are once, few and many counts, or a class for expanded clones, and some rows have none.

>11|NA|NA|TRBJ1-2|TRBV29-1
TGCAGCGTTGAAGATGGTTCCGGCTACACCTTC
CSVEDGSGYTF
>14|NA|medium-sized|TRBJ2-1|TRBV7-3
TGTGCCAGCAGCACAGAGGCAGGGTGGGTCGAGCAGTTCTTC
CASSTEAGWVEQFF
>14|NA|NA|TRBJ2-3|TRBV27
TGTGCCAGCAGGAAGGCCCAGTACACAGATACGCAGTATTTT
CASRKAQYTDTQYF
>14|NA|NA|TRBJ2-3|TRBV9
TGTGCCAGCAGCGTACAAGCTGGCACAGATACGCAGTATTTT
CASSVQAGTDTQYF
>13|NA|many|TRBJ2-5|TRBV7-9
TGTGCCAGCAGCTTAGGTCTAGCCGAGACCCAGTACTTC
CASSLGLAETQYF
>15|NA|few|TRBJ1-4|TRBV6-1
TGTGCCAGCAGTGAAGCGCAGGTGGAGGGTGAAAAACTGTTTTTT
CASSEAQVEGEKLFF
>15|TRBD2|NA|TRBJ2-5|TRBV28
TGTGCCAGCAGTTTATGGCTAGCGGGAAAAGAGACCCAGTACTTC
CASSLWLAGKETQYF
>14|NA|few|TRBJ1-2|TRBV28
TGTGCCAGCAACAACTCCCCCGGGGAGCGAGGCTACACCTTC
CASNNSPGERGYTF
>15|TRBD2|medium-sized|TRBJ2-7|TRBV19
TGTGCCAGTAGTAACCTGGGGCTAGCGGGAGGTGAGCAGTACTTC
CASSNLGLAGGEQYF
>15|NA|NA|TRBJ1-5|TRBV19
TGTGCCAGCCGAGACAGAACTATAGGCAATCAGCCCCAGCATTTT
CASRDRTIGNQPQHF
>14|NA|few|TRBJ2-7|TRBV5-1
TGCGCCAGCAGCCAGTCATCCAGGGGCCACGAGCAGTACTTC
CASSQSSRGHEQYF
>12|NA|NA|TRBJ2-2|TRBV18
TGTGCCAGCGCCCGGGGCGGCGGGGAGCTGTTTTTT
CASARGGGELFF
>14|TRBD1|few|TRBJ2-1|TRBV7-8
TGTGCCAGCAGCATCCGGGACAGGGTAAATGAGCAGTTCTTC
CASSIRDRVNEQFF
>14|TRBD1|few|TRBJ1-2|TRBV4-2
TGTGCCAGCAGCCAAGAGCACAGGGGATATGGCTACACCTTC
CASSQEHRGYGYTF
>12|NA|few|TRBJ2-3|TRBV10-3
TGTGCCATCAGTGAGTCAAGGGATACGCAGTATTTT
CAISESRDTQYF
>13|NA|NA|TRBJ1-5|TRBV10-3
TGTGCCATCAAGCAGGGTCAAAATCAGCCCCAGCATTTT
CAIKQGQNQPQHF
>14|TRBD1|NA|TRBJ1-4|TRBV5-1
TGCGCCAGCAGCCTGAGGACAGGGGAAGAAAAACTGTTTTTT
CASSLRTGEEKLFF
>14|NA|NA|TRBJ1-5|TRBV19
TGTGCCAGTAGTCCCAGGATTGGCAATCAGCCCCAGCATTTT
CASSPRIGNQPQHF
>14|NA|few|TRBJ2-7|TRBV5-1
TGCGCCAGCAGCTTGGCAACAGGGCCCTACGAGCAGTACTTC
CASSLATGPYEQYF
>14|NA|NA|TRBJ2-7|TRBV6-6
TGTGCCAGCAGTTCCCTCTTAATGGGCTACGAGCAGTACTTC
CASSSLLMGYEQYF
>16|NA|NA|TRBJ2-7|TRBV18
TGTGCCAGCTCACCGGTTCCGGGACAAAACTCCTACGAGCAGTACTTC
CASSPVPGQNSYEQYF
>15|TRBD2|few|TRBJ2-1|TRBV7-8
TGTGCCAGCAGCTTCCTAGCGGGAGCCGTCAATGAGCAGTTCTTC
CASSFLAGAVNEQFF
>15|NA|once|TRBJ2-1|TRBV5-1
TGCGCCAGCAGCTTGGCTATGAGCTCCTACAATGAGCAGTTCTTC
CASSLAMSSYNEQFF
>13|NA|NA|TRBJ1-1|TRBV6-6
TGTGCCAGCAGTTCCTACGGGAACACTGAAGCTTTCTTT
CASSSYGNTEAFF
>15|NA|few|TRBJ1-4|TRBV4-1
TGCGCCAGCAGCCAAGAAGGAGGCAGGGAGGGAAAACTGTTTTTT
CASSQEGGREGKLFF
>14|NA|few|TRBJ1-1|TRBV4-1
TGCGCCAGCAGCCAAGATTCGAGGAACACTGAAGCTTTCTTT
CASSQDSRNTEAFF
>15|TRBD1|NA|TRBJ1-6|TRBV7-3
TGTGCCAGCAGCTTAAGGAACAGGGGTAATTCACCCCTCCACTTT
CASSLRNRGNSPLHF
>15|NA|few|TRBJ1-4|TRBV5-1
TGCGCCAGCAGCTCGTACCAGGGTAGGGGCGAAAAACTGTTTTTT
CASSSYQGRGEKLFF
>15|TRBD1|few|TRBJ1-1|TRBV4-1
TGCGCCAGCAGCCGGGGACAGGGTCCAGGCACTGAAGCTTTCTTT
CASSRGQGPGTEAFF
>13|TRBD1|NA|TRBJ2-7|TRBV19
TGTGCCACCTCCCCCGGGACAGTCTACGAGCAGTACTTC
CATSPGTVYEQYF
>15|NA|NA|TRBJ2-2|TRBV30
TGTGCCTGGAGTTTTCTAGACTGGAACACCGGGGAGCTGTTTTTT
CAWSFLDWNTGELFF
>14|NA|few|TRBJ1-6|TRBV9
TGTGCCAGCAGCGTTTTGTCGGTCGTCTCACCCCTCCACTTT
CASSVLSVVSPLHF
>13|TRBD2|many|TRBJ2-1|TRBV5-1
TGCGCCAGCAGTCCTAGCGGGAACAATGAGCAGTTCTTC
CASSPSGNNEQFF
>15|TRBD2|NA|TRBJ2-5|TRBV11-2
TGTGCCAGCAGCCCAAATAGCGGGAGGGGAGAGACCCAGTACTTC
CASSPNSGRGETQYF
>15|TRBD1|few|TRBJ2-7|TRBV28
TGTGCCAGCGCCCCCGGAGGACAGGGGGCGAAAGAGCAGTACTTC
CASAPGGQGAKEQYF
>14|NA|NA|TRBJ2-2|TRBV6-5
TGTGCCAGCACCCTGGAGCGCACAACCGGGGAGCTGTTTTTT
CASTLERTTGELFF